The 7 T cell receptor beta chains below come from one sample, sequenced in a study of blood T cell repertoires in COVID-19. Profiling relied on immunoSEQ multiplex PCR, and the TCRdb table lists in-frame clones only, not all of them. The sample includes over 150,000 clones, around nine tenths of them seen just once. Sequencing used peripheral blood. The origin of the receptors is a woman in her 70s with COVID-19, enrolled during active disease.

The genes are TRBV11-3 and TRBJ1-1, with a weak D call TRBD1 (6 bases). Germline CDR1 is SGHNT and CDR2 is YENEEA. V was cut by 2 bases and J by 0 bases, with 13 bases left in between. The CDR3 has 16 residues. The CDR3 coding sequence is TGTGCCAGCAGCTTACAAGGGCAGGGGTTGAACACTGAAGCTTTCTTT. Translation gives CASSLQGQGLNTEAFF.

The gene calls are TRBV12-2 and TRBJ2-7; TRBD1, the D gene given by the table, was not confirmed from the DNA. TRBV12-2 represents a pseudogene. This CDR3 comprises 13 residues. Written as DNA, the CDR3 is TGTGCAAGTCGCTTAAGGGGGACGGGAGAGCAGTACTTC. Residues: CASRLRGTGEQYF.

This clone was detected once. The genes are TRBV19 and TRBJ1-1; 7 bases map to TRBD1. Germline CDR1 reads LNHDA; CDR2 reads SQIVND (reference sequence). Trimming at V came to 10 bases and at J to 0 bases, leaving 8 bases not matched to a gene. The CDR3 covers 14 residues. Written as DNA, the CDR3 is TGTGCCACCCAGAAGGGACAGCTGAACACTGAAGCTTTCTTT. Amino acid sequence: CATQKGQLNTEAFF.

The V gene is TRBV29-1, the J gene TRBJ1-4, with D perhaps TRBD1 (6 bases). V was cut by 4 bases and J by 5 bases, with 14 bases left in between. The CDR3 runs to 14 residues. Germline V lookup: CDR1 SQVTM, CDR2 ANQGSEA. CDR3 region: CSVGPTGSNEKLFF. The CDR3 nucleotides are TGCAGCGTTGGACCGACAGGTTCAAATGAAAAACTGTTTTTT.

The chain links TRBV4-1 to TRBJ2-7; no definite D call. V lost 11 bases and J lost 3, with 8 bases in between. The CDR3 totals 10 residues. Germline CDR1 MGHRA, CDR2 YSYEKL. The CDR3 here is CAGTLYEQYF. The CDR3 DNA is TGCGCCGGCACCCTCTACGAGCAGTACTTC.

The chain links TRBV20-1 to TRBJ2-1; TRBD2 is a possible D gene (5 bases). V lost 3 bases to trimming and J lost 3 bases, with 12 bases between them. Germline V gene data show CDR1 as DFQATT and CDR2 as SNEGSKA (reference sequence). The CDR3 consists of 14 residues. CDR3 sequence (DNA): TGCAGTGCTAGTTTGCGGGCGGACTACAATGAGCAGTTCTTC. Encoded protein: CSASLRADYNEQFF.

This chain joins TRBV3-1 (or the pseudogene TRBV3-2) and TRBJ2-2, with D unclear. The CDR3 loop spans 11 amino acids. The ends were cut back, 6 bases at V and 4 bases at J, with 3 bases in the middle. The germline gives CDR1 LGHDT, CDR2 YNNKEL (reference sequence). CDR3 bases: TGTGCCAGCAGTATCACCGGGGAGCTGTTTTTT. Translating gives CASSITGELFF.